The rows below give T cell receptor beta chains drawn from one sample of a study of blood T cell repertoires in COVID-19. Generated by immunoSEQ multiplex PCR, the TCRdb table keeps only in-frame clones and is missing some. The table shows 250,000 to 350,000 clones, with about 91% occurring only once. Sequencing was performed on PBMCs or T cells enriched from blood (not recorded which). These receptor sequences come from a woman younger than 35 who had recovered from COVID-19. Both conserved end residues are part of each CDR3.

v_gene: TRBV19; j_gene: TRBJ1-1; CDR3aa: CASNPRGNTEAFF
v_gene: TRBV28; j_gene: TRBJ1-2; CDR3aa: CASSPGDAGGYGYGYTF
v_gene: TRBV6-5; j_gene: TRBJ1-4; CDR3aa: CASSYSTGVNEKLFF
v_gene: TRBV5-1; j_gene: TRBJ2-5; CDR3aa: CASSLAGKGQETQYF
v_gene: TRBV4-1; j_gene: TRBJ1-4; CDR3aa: CASSQDAYNEKLFF
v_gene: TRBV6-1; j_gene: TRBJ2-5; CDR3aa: CASGEGALLETQYF
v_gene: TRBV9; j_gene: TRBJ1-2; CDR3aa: CASSPRSVEYYGYTF
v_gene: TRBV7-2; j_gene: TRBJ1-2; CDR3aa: CASSRQGNYGYTF
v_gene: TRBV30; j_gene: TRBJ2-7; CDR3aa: CAWSVEWGRYEQYF
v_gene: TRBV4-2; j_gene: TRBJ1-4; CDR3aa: CASSLGQGQEKLFF
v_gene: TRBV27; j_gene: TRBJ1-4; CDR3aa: CASSTYGTNNEKLFF
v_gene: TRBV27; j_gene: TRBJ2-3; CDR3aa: CASSPLLAGGSDTQYF
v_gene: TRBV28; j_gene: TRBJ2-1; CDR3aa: CASRINMGRGSYNEQFF
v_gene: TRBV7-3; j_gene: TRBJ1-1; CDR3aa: CASSPRGATEAFF
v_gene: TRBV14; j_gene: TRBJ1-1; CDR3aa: CASSPSWGRSRNTEAFF
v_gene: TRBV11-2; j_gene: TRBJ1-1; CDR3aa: CASSRGAYTEAFF
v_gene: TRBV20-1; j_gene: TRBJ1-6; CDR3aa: CSASPAPRDNSPLHF
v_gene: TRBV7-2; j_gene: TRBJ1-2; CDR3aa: CASLRGYGYTF
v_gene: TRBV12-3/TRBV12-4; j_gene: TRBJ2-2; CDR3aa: CASRLLNTGELFF
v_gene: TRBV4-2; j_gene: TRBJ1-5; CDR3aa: CASSHYVDRGSNQPQHF
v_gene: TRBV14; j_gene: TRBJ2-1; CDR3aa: CASSQPTGIGYNEQFF
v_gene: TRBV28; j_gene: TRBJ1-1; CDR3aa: CASSTDRGESTEAFF
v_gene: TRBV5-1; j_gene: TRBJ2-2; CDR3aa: CASRSGTSGLSTGELFF
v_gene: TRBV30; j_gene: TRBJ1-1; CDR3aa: CAWSTETPDRAFTEAFF
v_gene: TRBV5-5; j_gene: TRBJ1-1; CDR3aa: CASSLTGYDEAFF